This T cell receptor beta chain appears in the sequencing data of a study of blood T cell repertoires in COVID-19. The junction had 10 bases not matched to a gene; V was cut back by 4 bases and J by 4 bases. Germline CDR1 is SNHLY and CDR2 is FYNNEI. This CDR3 comprises 16 residues. The protocol was immunoSEQ multiplex PCR, while the TCRdb copy is restricted to in-frame clones and leaves out a portion. Here the sample spans more than 95,000 clones, roughly nine tenths being singletons. V and J are TRBV2 and TRBJ1-2, with 9 bases that match TRBD1. The sequence came from a woman aged 55-70 years with acute or convalescent COVID-19. The sequenced sample consisted of peripheral blood. The CDR3 loop is CASSGGQGPRGYGYTF. As DNA, the CDR3 is TGTGCCAGCAGTGGGGGACAGGGCCCTAGAGGCTATGGCTACACCTTC.